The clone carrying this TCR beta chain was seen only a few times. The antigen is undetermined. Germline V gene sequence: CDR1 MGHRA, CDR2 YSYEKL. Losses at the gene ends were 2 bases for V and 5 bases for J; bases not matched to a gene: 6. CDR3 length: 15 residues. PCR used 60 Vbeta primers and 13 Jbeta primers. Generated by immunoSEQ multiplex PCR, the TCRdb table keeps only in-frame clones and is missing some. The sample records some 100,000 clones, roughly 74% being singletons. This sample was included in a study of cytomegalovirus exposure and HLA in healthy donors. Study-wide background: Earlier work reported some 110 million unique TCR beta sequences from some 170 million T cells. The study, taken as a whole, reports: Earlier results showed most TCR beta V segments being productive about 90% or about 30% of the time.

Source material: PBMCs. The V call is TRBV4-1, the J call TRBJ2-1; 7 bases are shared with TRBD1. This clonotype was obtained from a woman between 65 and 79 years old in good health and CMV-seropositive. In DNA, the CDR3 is TGCGCCAGCAGCCAAAGACAGGGTCTAAACAATGAGCAGTTCTTC. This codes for CASSQRQGLNNEQFF.